This TCR beta chain appears in the sequencing data of a study of type 1 regulatory T cells. Background on the study: T-allo10 is a Tr1-enriched, alloantigen-specific CD4 T cell product made in vitro. Study-wide findings and caveats: Compared with non-Tr1 cells, Tr1 cells showed a narrower TCR repertoire.

TCRdb ran MiXCR on the reads and lists one entry per CDR3 protein. This table has several thousand distinct CDR3 sequences, more than 30% appearing once. This CDR3 is 11 amino acids long. Trimming removed 0 bases from V and 9 bases from J, with 9 bases in between. The germline gives CDR1 DFQATT, CDR2 SNEGSKA (reference sequence). Concerning this clonotype: As yet, its antigen is unknown.

The TCR was taken from a human donor in good health. The source material was cultured type 1 regulatory T (Tr1) cells, either the whole culture or a sorted fraction (not recorded which). The genes are TRBV20-1 and TRBJ2-7; D is uncertain. CDR3 protein: CSAREIWGQYF. The CDR3 bases are TGCAGTGCTAGAGAGATTTGGGGGCAGTACTTC.